Listed below are T cell receptor beta chains from one sample, sequenced in a study of fetal regulatory T cell absence and autoimmunity. Sequencing used immunoSEQ multiplex PCR; TCRdb keeps in-frame clones, though not all of them. The sample records approximately 46,000 clones, about four fifths being singletons. Sequencing was carried out using cord blood. These receptors were collected from a newborn boy with IPEX syndrome. CDR3s include the opening cysteine and the closing phenylalanine or tryptophan. Each record gives: J gene, D gene, clone size, V gene, CDR3 DNA, CDR3 protein. D genes are given only for firm matches. Some rows have no size entry. The others give once, few or many, or a class for an expanded clone.

J: TRBJ2-5
D: -
size: -
V: TRBV14
DNA: TGTGCCAGCAGCCAAGGACCCGGGGAAATCCAAGAGACCCAGTACTTC
CDR3: CASSQGPGEIQETQYF

J: TRBJ2-2
D: TRBD1
size: -
V: TRBV10-1
DNA: TGCGCCAGACAGGGGGCGAACACCGGGGAGCTGTTTTTT
CDR3: CARQGANTGELFF

J: TRBJ2-7
D: TRBD1
size: -
V: TRBV5-5
DNA: TGTGCCAGCAGCTTGGGTGGGGACAGTACCTACGAGCAGTACTTC
CDR3: CASSLGGDSTYEQYF

J: TRBJ2-3
D: -
size: -
V: TRBV7-8
DNA: TGTGCCAGCAGCTTAGGACTGAGCACAGATACGCAGTATTTT
CDR3: CASSLGLSTDTQYF

J: TRBJ1-2
D: TRBD1
size: once
V: TRBV7-6
DNA: TGTGCCAGCAGCTTAGTCCATACGGGACAGGGGGACTCCCATGGCTACACCTTC
CDR3: CASSLVHTGQGDSHGYTF

J: TRBJ1-2
D: -
size: -
V: TRBV18
DNA: TGTGCCAGCTCATCCAACAGGGATCCGGGCTATGGCTACACCTTC
CDR3: CASSSNRDPGYGYTF

J: TRBJ2-7
D: -
size: -
V: TRBV6-5
DNA: TGTGCCAGCAGTGTAAGCTACGAGCAGTACTTC
CDR3: CASSVSYEQYF

J: TRBJ2-7
D: -
size: -
V: TRBV7-2
DNA: TGTGCCAGCAGCTTAGGAAAAGCTACCTACGAGCAGTACTTC
CDR3: CASSLGKATYEQYF

J: TRBJ1-3
D: -
size: -
V: TRBV2
DNA: TGTGCCAGCAGTGAAACTGGCTCTGGAAACACCATATATTTT
CDR3: CASSETGSGNTIYF

J: TRBJ2-3
D: -
size: -
V: TRBV9
DNA: TGTGCCAGCAGCTTGGGGCTGAGCACAGATACGCAGTATTTT
CDR3: CASSLGLSTDTQYF

J: TRBJ2-1
D: TRBD2
size: -
V: TRBV5-1
DNA: TGCGCCAGCAGCTTGGAACCGGGACTAGCGGGATACAATGAGCAGTTCTTC
CDR3: CASSLEPGLAGYNEQFF

J: TRBJ2-5
D: TRBD1
size: -
V: TRBV2
DNA: TGTGCCAGCCGGACAGGGGTATGGGAGACCCAGTACTTC
CDR3: CASRTGVWETQYF

J: TRBJ2-3
D: -
size: -
V: TRBV11-2
DNA: TGTGCCAGCAGCTTACAATCGGCCTACACAGATACGCAGTATTTT
CDR3: CASSLQSAYTDTQYF

J: TRBJ1-1
D: -
size: -
V: TRBV11-2
DNA: TGTGCCAGCAGCCATAAAAAGGGACGGGAGAACACTGAAGCTTTCTTT
CDR3: CASSHKKGRENTEAFF

J: TRBJ1-3
D: -
size: -
V: TRBV20-1
DNA: TGCAGTGCCCTAATTGCAGGCACCATATATTTT
CDR3: CSALIAGTIYF